The next 2 T cell receptor beta chains were all read from a single sample in a study of OX40 agonist ivuxolimab in advanced cancers. Assay used: immunoSEQ multiplex PCR; TCRdb lists only in-frame clones, some missing. This sample has some 61,000 clones, with 80% to 90% found just once. Sequencing used CD4+ or CD8+ T cells sorted from blood, obtained in a trial of the OX40 agonist ivuxolimab. All receptors derive from an adult with an advanced solid tumor such as melanoma, head and neck, liver or kidney cancer.

J is TRBJ2-3 and V is TRBV5-4; 7 nucleotides agree with TRBD2. J was trimmed by 0 bases and V by 0 bases; bases with no gene match: 1. Germline CDR1 and CDR2: SGHNT and YYREEE (reference sequence). There are 15 residues in the CDR3. The CDR3 region is CASSLASGSTDTQYF. CDR3 DNA: TGTGCCAGCAGCTTGGCTAGCGGTAGCACAGATACGCAGTATTTT.

The chain links TRBV28 to TRBJ2-7; 9 bases map to TRBD2. The CDR3 sequence is 15 residues long. Looked up from germline, CDR1 is MDHEN and CDR2 is SYDVKM. Trimming removed 4 bases from V and 2 bases from J; junction bases left unmatched: 6. CDR3 amino acids: CASSSHLAGAYEQYF. The CDR3 DNA is TGTGCCAGCAGTTCCCATTTAGCGGGAGCCTACGAGCAGTACTTC.